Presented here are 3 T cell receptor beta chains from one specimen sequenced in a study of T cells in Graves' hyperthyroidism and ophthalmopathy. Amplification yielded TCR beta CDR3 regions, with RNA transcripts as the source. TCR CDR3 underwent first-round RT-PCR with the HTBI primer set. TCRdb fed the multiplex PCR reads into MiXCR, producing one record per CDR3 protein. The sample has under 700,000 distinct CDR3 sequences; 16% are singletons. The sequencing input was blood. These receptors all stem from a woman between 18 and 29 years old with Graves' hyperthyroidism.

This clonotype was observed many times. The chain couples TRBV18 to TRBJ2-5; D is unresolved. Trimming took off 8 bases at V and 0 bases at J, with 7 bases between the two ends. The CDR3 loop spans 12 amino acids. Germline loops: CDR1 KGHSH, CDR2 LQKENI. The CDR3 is CASSLYQETQYF. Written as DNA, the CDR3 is TGTGCCAGCAGCTTGTACCAAGAGACCCAGTACTTC.

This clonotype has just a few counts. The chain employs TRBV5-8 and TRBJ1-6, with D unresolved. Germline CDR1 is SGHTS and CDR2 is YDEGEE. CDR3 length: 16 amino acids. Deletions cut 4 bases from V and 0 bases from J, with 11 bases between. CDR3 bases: TGTGCCAGCAGCACTTCATTGAGCTCCTATAATTCACCCCTCCACTTT. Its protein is CASSTSLSSYNSPLHF.

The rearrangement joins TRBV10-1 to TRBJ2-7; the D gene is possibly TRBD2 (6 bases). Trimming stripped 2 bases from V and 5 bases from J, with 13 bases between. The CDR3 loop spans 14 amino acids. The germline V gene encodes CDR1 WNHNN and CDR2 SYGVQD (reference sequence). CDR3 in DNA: TGCGCCAGCAGTGAGAGGAGGGGTGGCAACGAGCAGTACTTC. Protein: CASSERRGGNEQYF.